The 5 T cell receptor beta chains presented below share a single source sample, sequenced in a study of cytomegalovirus exposure and HLA in healthy donors. With 60 Vbeta and 13 Jbeta primers, the PCR was carried out. TCRdb's copy holds only in-frame clones and misses some; the assay was immunoSEQ multiplex PCR. The table includes under 130,000 clones, approximately 72% detected once. Sequencing was performed on PBMCs. The receptors here all came from a woman aged 50 to 60 in good health and CMV-seronegative.

This rearrangement joins TRBV10-3 to TRBJ2-6, with D possibly TRBD1 on 5 matching bases. CDR1 and CDR2 (germline): ENHRY, SYGVKD. There are 18 residues in the CDR3. The germline V and J ends were trimmed by 0 bases and 0 bases, with 12 bases remaining between them. CDR3 coding DNA: TGTGCCATCAGTGAGTCGACAGCCCCATACTCTGGGGCCAACGTCCTGACTTTC. Protein product: CAISESTAPYSGANVLTF.

In nucleotides, the CDR3 is TGCAGCGTTCAGACAGGGCCAGGGATTCAGTACTTC. Its translation is CSVQTGPGIQYF. The V and J genes are TRBV29-1 and TRBJ2-4; TRBD1 matches at 7 bases. Germline V gene data show CDR1 as SQVTM and CDR2 as ANQGSEA. This CDR3 spans 12 amino acids. Trimming at V came to 5 bases and at J to 10 bases, leaving 8 bases not matched to a gene.

The V gene is TRBV28, the J gene TRBJ2-6; D is undetermined. Germline-derived CDR1 and CDR2 are MDHEN and SYDVKM. Trimming removed 10 bases from V and 0 bases from J, with 7 bases in between. The CDR3 contains 13 residues. This CDR3 reads CATFSSGANVLTF. The CDR3 coding sequence is TGTGCCACCTTTTCCTCTGGGGCCAACGTCCTGACTTTC.

V usage is TRBV10-1 and J usage is TRBJ1-1; D not certain. The V end was cut by 2 bases, the J end by 1 base, with 11 bases between. Germline V CDR1 and CDR2: WNHNN, SYGVQD (reference sequence). CDR3 length: 15 amino acids. This chain's CDR3 is CASSESILRNTEAFF. CDR3 in DNA: TGCGCCAGCAGTGAGAGCATTCTTCGGAACACTGAAGCTTTCTTT.

The chain recombines TRBV19 with TRBJ2-6; 8 bases are shared with TRBD1. CDR3 length: 17 amino acids. Germline lookup yields CDR1 LNHDA and CDR2 SQIVND (reference sequence). V lost 8 bases, J lost 2 bases, and 11 bases stayed unmatched. The CDR3 sequence is CASAIQGGVTGANVLTF. CDR3 coding DNA: TGTGCCAGTGCGATACAGGGGGGAGTGACTGGGGCCAACGTCCTGACTTTC. Variable domain in full (rest from reference TRBV19 and TRBJ2-6): DGGITQSPKYLFRKEGQNVTLSCEQNLNHDAMYWYRQDPGQGLRLIYYSQIVNDFQKGDIAEGYSVSREKKESFPLTVTSAQKNPTAFYLCASAIQGGVTGANVLTFGAGSRLTVL.